This T cell receptor beta chain was sequenced during a study of shared clonotypes between healthy human individuals. Sequencing used immunoSEQ multiplex PCR; TCRdb keeps in-frame clones, though not all of them. The repertoire holds roughly 590,000 clones, with 95% as singletons. Positively selected for CCR7, the CD45RO-negative cells used as naive CD8 cells excluded terminally differentiated effector memory CD45RA+ cells. There are 11 residues in the CDR3. Trimming removed 10 bases from V and 6 bases from J; junction bases left unmatched: 4. Per germline, CDR1 LNHDA and CDR2 SQIVND (reference sequence).

This TCR came from a woman aged 30 to 39 in good health. The V and J genes are TRBV19 and TRBJ1-2, with TRBD1 matching over 8 bases. Sequencing was done on a sample of naive CD8+ T cells sorted from blood. The CDR3 nucleotides read TGTGCCACCTTGACAGGGGATGGCTACACCTTC. Protein product: CATLTGDGYTF.